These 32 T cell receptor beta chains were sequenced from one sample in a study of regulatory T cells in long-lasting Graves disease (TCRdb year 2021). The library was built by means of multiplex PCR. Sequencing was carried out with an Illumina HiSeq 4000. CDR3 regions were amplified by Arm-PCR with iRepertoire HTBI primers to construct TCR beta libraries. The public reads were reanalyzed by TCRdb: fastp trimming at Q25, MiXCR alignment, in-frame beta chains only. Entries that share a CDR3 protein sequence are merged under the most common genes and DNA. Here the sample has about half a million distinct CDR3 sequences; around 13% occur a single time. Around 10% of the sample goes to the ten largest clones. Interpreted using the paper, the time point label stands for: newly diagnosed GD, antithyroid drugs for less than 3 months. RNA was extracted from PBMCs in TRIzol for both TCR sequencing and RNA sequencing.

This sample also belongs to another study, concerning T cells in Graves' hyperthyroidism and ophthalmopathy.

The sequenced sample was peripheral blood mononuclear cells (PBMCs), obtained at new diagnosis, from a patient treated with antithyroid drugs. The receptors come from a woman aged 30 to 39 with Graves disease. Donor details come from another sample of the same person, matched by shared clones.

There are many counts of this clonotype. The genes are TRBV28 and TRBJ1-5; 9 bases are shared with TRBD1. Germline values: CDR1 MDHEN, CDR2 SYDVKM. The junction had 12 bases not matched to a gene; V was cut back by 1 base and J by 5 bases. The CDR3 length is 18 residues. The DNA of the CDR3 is TGTGCCAGCAGTTTATTCGAACCCGGGACAGGGTTGTATCAGCCCCAGCATTTT. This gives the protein CASSLFEPGTGLYQPQHF.

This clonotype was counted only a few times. The DNA of the CDR3 is TGTGCCAGCAGTTACGCCGGATCTTATCTAACCGGGGAGCTGTTTTTT. This gives the protein CASSYAGSYLTGELFF. This chain joins TRBV6-2 or TRBV6-3 and TRBJ2-2, with D unresolved. This CDR3 region has 16 residues. With 2 bases removed from V and 5 bases from J, the gap between germline ends came to 15 bases. CDR1 is MNHEY and CDR2 is SVGEGT in the germline V gene.

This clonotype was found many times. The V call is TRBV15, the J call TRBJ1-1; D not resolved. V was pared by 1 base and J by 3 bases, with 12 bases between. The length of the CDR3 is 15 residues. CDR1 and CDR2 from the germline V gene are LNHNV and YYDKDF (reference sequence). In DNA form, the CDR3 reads TGTGCCACCAGCAGAGCACTCGGGGTCGACACTGAAGCTTTCTTT. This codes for CATSRALGVDTEAFF.

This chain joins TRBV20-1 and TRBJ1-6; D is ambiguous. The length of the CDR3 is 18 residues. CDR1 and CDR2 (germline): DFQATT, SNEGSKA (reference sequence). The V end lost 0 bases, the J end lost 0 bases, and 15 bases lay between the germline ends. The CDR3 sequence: CSARDRGGSNSYNSPLHF. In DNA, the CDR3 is TGCAGTGCTAGAGATCGCGGCGGGAGTAACTCCTATAATTCACCCCTCCACTTT.

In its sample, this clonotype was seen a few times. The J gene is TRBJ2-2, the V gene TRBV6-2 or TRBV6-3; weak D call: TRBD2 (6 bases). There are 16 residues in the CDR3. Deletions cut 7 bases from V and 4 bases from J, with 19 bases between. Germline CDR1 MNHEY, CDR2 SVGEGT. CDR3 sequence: CASTNWRVGGTGELFF. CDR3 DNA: TGTGCCAGCACCAACTGGAGGGTGGGTGGCACCGGGGAGCTGTTTTTT.

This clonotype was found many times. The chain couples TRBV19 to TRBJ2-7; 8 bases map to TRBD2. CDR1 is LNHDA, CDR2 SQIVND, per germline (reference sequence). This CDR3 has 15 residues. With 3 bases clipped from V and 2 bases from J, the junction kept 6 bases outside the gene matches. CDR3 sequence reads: CASSITLAGTYEQYF. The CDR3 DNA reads TGTGCCAGTAGTATTACGCTAGCGGGTACCTACGAGCAGTACTTC.

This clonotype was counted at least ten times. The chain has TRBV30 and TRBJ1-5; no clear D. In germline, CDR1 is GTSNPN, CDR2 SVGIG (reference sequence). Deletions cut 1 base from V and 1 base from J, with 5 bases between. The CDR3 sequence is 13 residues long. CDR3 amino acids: CAWSDPSNQPQHF. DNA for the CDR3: TGTGCCTGGAGTGACCCAAGCAATCAGCCCCAGCATTTT.

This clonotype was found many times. The CDR3 loop reads CSGGQGDGYTF. In nucleotides, the CDR3 is TGCAGCGGCGGACAGGGGGATGGCTACACCTTC. The genes are TRBV29-1 and TRBJ1-2, with 10 nucleotides matching TRBD1. V was clipped by 7 bases and J by 6 bases; unmatched bases: 2. Germline assignment: CDR1 SQVTM and CDR2 ANQGSEA. The length of the CDR3 is 11 residues.

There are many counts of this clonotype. CDR3 nucleotides: TGTGCCAGCAGCTTAGGGACCCCTTATAGCAATCAGCCCCAGCATTTT. Its translation is CASSLGTPYSNQPQHF. This chain uses TRBV13 with TRBJ1-5, with D unclear. The CDR3 runs to 16 residues. Germline assignment: CDR1 PRHDT and CDR2 FYEKMQ (reference sequence). Trimming shortened V by 0 bases and J by 0 bases, and 9 bases separated the two germline ends.

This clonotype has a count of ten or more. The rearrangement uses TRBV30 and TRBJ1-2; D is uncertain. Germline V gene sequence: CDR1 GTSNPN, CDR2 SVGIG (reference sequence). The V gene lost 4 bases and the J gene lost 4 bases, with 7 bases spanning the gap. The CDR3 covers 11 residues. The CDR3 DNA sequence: TGTGCCTGGACCAGCTTCTATGGCTACACCTTC. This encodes CAWTSFYGYTF.

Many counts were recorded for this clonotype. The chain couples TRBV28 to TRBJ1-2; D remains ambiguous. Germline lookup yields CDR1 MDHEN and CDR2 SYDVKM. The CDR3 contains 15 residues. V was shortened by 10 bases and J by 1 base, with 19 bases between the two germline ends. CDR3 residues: CATLPQSHLNYGYTF. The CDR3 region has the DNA TGTGCCACCCTTCCCCAAAGCCACCTTAACTATGGCTACACCTTC.

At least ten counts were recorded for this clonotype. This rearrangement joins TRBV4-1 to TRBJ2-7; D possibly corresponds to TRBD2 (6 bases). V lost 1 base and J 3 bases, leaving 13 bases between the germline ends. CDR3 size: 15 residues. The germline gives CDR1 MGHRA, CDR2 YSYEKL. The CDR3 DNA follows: TGCGCCAGCAGCCAAGTGGGGGGTGGCAACTACGAGCAGTACTTC. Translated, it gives CASSQVGGGNYEQYF.

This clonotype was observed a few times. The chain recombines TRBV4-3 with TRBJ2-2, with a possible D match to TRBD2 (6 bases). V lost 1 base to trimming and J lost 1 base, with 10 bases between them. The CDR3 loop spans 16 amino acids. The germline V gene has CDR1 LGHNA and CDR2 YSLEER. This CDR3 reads CASSQVWRENTGELFF. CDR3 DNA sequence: TGCGCCAGCAGCCAAGTTTGGCGGGAGAACACCGGGGAGCTGTTTTTT.

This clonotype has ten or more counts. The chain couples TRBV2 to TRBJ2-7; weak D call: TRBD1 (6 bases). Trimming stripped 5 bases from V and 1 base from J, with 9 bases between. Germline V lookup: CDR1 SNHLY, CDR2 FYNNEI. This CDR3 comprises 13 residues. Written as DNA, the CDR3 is TGTGCCAGCAGTTACAGGGCGTCCTACGAGCAGTACTTC. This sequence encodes CASSYRASYEQYF.

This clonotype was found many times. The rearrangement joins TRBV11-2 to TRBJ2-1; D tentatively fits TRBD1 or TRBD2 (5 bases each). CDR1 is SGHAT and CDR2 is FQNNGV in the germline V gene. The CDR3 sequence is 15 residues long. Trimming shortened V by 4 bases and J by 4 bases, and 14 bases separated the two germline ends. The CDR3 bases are TGTGCCAGCAGCTCCTCGGACACTAGGTACAATGAGCAGTTCTTC. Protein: CASSSSDTRYNEQFF.

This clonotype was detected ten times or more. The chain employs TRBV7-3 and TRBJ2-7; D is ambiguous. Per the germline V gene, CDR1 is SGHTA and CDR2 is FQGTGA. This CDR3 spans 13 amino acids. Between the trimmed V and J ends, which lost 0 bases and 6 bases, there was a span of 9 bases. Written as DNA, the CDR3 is TGTGCCAGCAGCTTAACGTCTCTAGGCGAGCAGTACTTC. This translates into CASSLTSLGEQYF.

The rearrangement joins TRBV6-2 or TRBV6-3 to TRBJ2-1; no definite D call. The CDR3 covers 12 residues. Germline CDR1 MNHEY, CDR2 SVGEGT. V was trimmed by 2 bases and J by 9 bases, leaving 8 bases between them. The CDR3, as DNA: TGTGCCAGCAGTTACGCCCCCGGTGAGCAGTTCTTC. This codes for CASSYAPGEQFF.

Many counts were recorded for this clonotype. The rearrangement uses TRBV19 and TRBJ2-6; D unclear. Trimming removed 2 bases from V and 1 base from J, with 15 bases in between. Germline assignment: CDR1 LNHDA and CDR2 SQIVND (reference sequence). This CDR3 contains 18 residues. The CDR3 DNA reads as TGTGCCAGTAGTATATTGGGTAGCTGGTATTCTGGGGCCAACGTCCTGACTTTC. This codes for CASSILGSWYSGANVLTF.

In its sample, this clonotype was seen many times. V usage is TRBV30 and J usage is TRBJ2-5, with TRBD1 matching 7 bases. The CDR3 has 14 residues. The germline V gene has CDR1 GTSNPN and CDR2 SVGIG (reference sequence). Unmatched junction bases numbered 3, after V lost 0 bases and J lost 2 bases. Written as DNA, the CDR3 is TGTGCCTGGAGTGTAACCAGGGGGCAAGAGACCCAGTACTTC. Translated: CAWSVTRGQETQYF.

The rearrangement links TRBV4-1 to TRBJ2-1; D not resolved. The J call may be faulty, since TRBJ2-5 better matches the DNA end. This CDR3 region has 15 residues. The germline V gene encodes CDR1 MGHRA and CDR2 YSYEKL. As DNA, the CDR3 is TGCGCCAGCAGCCAAGATCATAGGCCACAAGAGACCCAGTACTTC. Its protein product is CASSQDHRPQETQYF.

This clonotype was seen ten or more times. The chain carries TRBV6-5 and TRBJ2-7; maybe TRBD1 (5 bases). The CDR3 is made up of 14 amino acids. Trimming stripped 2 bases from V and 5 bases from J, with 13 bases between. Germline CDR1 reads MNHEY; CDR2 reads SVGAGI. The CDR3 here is CASSYKGPPNEQYF. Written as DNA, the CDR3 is TGTGCCAGCAGTTACAAGGGGCCGCCTAACGAGCAGTACTTC.

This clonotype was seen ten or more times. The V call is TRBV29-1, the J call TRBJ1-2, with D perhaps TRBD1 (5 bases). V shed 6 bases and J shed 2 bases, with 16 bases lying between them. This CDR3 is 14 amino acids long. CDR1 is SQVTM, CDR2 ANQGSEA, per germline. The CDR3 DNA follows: TGCAGCGTCCGGTCGGGACGGGGGAACTATGGCTACACCTTC. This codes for CSVRSGRGNYGYTF.

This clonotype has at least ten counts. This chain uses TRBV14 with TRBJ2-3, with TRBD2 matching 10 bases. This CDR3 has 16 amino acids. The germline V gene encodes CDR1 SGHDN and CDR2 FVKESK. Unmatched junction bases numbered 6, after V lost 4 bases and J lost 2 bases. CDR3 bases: TGTGCCAGCAGCCTAGGACTAGCGGTTATCACAGATACGCAGTATTTT. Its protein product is CASSLGLAVITDTQYF.

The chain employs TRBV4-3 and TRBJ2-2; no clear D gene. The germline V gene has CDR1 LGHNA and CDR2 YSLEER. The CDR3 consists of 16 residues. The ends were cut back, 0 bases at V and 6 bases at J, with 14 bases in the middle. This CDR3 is CASSQDAVMWPGELFF. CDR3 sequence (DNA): TGCGCCAGCAGCCAAGATGCGGTGATGTGGCCCGGGGAGCTGTTTTTT.

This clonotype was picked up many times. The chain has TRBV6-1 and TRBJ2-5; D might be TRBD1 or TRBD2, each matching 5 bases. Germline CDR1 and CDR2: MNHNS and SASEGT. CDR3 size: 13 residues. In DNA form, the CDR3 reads TGTGCGAGCGGAGATTCAGGGTTAGGGACCCAGTACTTC. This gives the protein CASGDSGLGTQYF.

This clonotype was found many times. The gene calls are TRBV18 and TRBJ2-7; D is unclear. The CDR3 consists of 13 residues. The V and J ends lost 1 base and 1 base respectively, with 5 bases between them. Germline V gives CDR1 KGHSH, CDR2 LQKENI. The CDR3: CASSPLESYEQYF. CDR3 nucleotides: TGTGCCAGCTCACCACTAGAGTCCTACGAGCAGTACTTC.

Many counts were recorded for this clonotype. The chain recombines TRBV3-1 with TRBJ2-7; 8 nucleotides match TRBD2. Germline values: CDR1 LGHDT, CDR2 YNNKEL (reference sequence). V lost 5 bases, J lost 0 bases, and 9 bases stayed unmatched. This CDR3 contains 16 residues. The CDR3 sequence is CASSIPSGSDSYEQYF. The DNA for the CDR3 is TGTGCCAGCAGCATTCCGAGCGGGAGTGACTCCTACGAGCAGTACTTC.

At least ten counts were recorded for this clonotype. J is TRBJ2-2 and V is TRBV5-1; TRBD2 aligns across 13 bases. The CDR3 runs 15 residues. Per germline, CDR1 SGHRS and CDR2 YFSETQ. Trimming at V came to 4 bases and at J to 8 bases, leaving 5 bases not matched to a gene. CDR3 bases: TGCGCCAGCAGCGCCGGACTAGCGGGAGCGGGGGAGCTGTTTTTT. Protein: CASSAGLAGAGELFF.

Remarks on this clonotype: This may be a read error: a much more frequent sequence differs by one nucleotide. The CDR3 spells CASRLGHNEQYF. In DNA form, the CDR3 reads TGTGCCAGCAGATTAGGGCACAATGAGCAGTACTTC. J is TRBJ2-5 and V is TRBV7-2; D not resolved. The V gene's germline CDR1 is SGHTA and CDR2 FQGNSA. The CDR3 has 12 residues.

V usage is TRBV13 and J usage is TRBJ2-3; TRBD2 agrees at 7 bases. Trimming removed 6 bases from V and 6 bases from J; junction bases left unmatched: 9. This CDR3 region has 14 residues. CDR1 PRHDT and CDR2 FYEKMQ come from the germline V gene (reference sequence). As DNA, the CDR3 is TGTGCCAGCAGACGGGGAGGGACGGATGATACGCAGTATTTT. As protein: CASRRGGTDDTQYF.

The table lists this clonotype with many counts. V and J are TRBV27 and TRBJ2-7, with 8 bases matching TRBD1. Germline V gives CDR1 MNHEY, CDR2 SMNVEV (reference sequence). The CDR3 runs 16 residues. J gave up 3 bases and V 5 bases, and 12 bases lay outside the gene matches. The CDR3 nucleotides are TGTGCCAGCAGTATCATCCCGGGACAGGCGAACTACGAGCAGTACTTC. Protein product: CASSIIPGQANYEQYF.

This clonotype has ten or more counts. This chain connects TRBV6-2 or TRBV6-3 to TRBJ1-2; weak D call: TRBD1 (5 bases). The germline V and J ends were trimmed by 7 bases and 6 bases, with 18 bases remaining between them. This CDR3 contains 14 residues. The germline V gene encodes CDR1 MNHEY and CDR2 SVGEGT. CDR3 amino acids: CASMRGMQGHGYTF. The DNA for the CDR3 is TGTGCCAGCATGAGGGGAATGCAGGGACATGGCTACACCTTC.